This T cell receptor (beta chain) originates from a study of STAT3 mutations in large granular lymphocyte leukemia. Study-wide results and caveats: Every T-LGLL patient had at least one immunodominant TCRbeta clonotype.

Regarding this clone: Antigen specificity is unknown.

TCRdb's table, derived via immunoSEQ multiplex PCR, lists solely in-frame clones and lacks some. The data contain roughly 3,300 clones, more than 60% of them singletons. The specimen was peripheral blood mononuclear cells. This clonotype originated in a woman aged 40 to 55 with T-cell large granular lymphocyte leukemia. Some clones in this sample may be carry-over from other donors' samples.

In DNA form, the CDR3 reads TGTGCCAGCAGCTCAACCGGGACAGGGGGAAACAATGAGCAGTTCTTC. The encoded protein is CASSSTGTGGNNEQFF. This chain uses TRBV7-9 with TRBJ2-1, with 11 bases fitting TRBD1. V lost 4 bases, J lost 5 bases, and 7 bases stayed unmatched. Per germline, CDR1 SEHNR and CDR2 FQNEAQ (reference sequence). This CDR3 is 16 amino acids long.